This TCR beta chain was sequenced in a study of vaccination and CD4 T cells after COVID-19. About the study: Every culture used as a control got a CEFX pool, an HIV-1 Nef pool, or no peptide.

This sample's time point: late sampling 161 to 241 days after vaccination in a few convalescent patients. Treatment indicated: roughly ten-day PBMC culture with coronavirus spike peptide pools or control peptides (ViraFEST assay). This CDR3 contains 15 residues. The germline V gene has CDR1 DFQATT and CDR2 SNEGSKA (reference sequence). Losses at the gene ends were 6 bases for V and 8 bases for J; bases not matched to a gene: 18. Sequencing of cultured CD4+ T cell DNA used the Oncomine TCR Beta short-read assay. It was from cultured CD4+ T cells that genomic DNA was extracted. TCRdb redid the calling of the PCR reads with MiXCR, one entry per CDR3 protein. Of 25,000 or so distinct CDR3 sequences listed, around a third are singletons. In the case of this clonotype: Its antigen is currently unknown.

The receptor comes from a human donor who had recovered from COVID-19. This rearrangement joins TRBV20-1 to TRBJ1-2; the match to TRBD1 covers 7 bases. This specimen consisted of CD4+ T cells from blood, cultured in vitro, obtained about 7 months after SARS-CoV-2 vaccination. CDR3 sequence: CSARIQGDGGQGYTF. CDR3 DNA: TGCAGTGCGCGCATTCAGGGGGACGGGGGGCAAGGCTACACCTTC.